This TCR beta chain was retrieved from a study of identical twins. Study observations and caveats: In monozygotic twins, models underestimated the sharing of out-of-frame TCR alpha. Within beta out-of-frame sequences, the excess sharing observed between twins was weaker.

Per germline, CDR1 MNHEY and CDR2 SVGAGI. This CDR3 is built from 15 residues. The V gene end was trimmed by 2 bases and the J gene end by 7 bases; junction bases not matched to a gene: 8. TCRdb re-called the 5' RACE reads with MiXCR, one entry per CDR3 protein. The table lists 700,000 to 950,000 distinct CDR3 sequences, around 12% of them singletons. A word on this clonotype: The antigen remains undetermined.

This sample also appeared in a second study, on yellow fever vaccine responses in identical twins.

The sample comprised PBMCs. This sequence joins TRBV6-5 and TRBJ1-2; TRBD1 agrees at 9 bases. This sequence was found in a young woman in good health. The CDR3 region is CASSYGGTGYGGYTF. The CDR3 DNA sequence: TGTGCCAGCAGTTACGGCGGGACAGGGTACGGTGGCTACACCTTC.